This T cell receptor beta chain comes out of a study of Graves' ophthalmopathy and Graves' hyperthyroidism. The CDR3 is 15 residues long. V was clipped by 0 bases and J by 0 bases, with 8 bases between them. The germline V gene has CDR1 LNHNV and CDR2 YYDKDF (reference sequence). As diagnostic evidence, clinical symptoms, serum thyroxine, TRAb, thyroid ultrasound and orbital computed tomography were relied upon. Using RNA transcripts, the TCR beta CDR3 regions were amplified. In the first round, RT-PCR was carried out with HTBI primers, and a multiplex PCR formed the second round. Using its own MiXCR run on the multiplex PCR reads, TCRdb lists one record per CDR3 protein. The sample has a few hundred thousand distinct CDR3 sequences; roughly 15% are singletons. Findings and caveats of the study: Detection in blood was also observed for most expanded thyroid clonotypes above 0.001 frequency.

There are many counts of this clonotype. Antigen unknown. V gene TRBV15 combines with J gene TRBJ1-1, with D hard to call. This TCR derives from a woman between 18 and 29 years old with stable Graves' hyperthyroidism. Sequenced: peripheral blood. CDR3 DNA sequence: TGTGCCACCAGCAGAGATGGCAGGATGAACACTGAAGCTTTCTTT. It encodes CATSRDGRMNTEAFF.